These 9 T cell receptor beta chains came from one sample sequenced in a study of STAT3 mutations in large granular lymphocyte leukemia. Method: immunoSEQ multiplex PCR; TCRdb's copy keeps in-frame clones and lacks some. The sample holds more than 25,000 clones, about 83% seen once. General observations from the study: Every T-cell large granular lymphocyte leukemia patient had at least one immunodominant TCR beta clonotype.

These receptors' targets are unknown. The sequenced sample was peripheral blood mononuclear cells. These receptors were obtained from a woman in her forties or fifties with T-cell large granular lymphocyte leukemia. Some clones in this sample may be carry-over from other donors' samples.

CDR3 residues: CASSPGSHQPQHF. CDR3 coding DNA: TGTGCCAGCAGCCCCGGGTCACATCAGCCCCAGCATTTT. This sequence joins TRBV6-5 and TRBJ1-5; D is undetermined. The CDR3 length is 13 residues. The germline gives CDR1 MNHEY, CDR2 SVGAGI. V was clipped by 6 bases and J by 5 bases, with 11 bases between them.

This sequence joins TRBV9 and TRBJ2-1, with D perhaps matching TRBD2 (5 bases). From germline, CDR1 is SGDLS and CDR2 YYNGEE. The CDR3 spans 16 residues. Between the trimmed V and J ends, which lost 0 bases and 6 bases, there was a span of 16 bases. Here the CDR3 reads CASSVGWRTLGNEQFF. The CDR3 DNA reads as TGTGCCAGCAGCGTAGGGTGGAGGACTTTGGGCAATGAGCAGTTCTTC.

The chain carries TRBV7-2 and TRBJ2-1; D might be TRBD2 (6 bases). Looked up from germline, CDR1 is SGHTA and CDR2 is FQGNSA. V gave up 0 bases and J gave up 6 bases, with 15 bases separating them. This CDR3 has 16 amino acids. CDR3 DNA sequence: TGTGCCAGCAGCTTAGCGCATGGCGGGGCCAGCAATGAGCAGTTCTTC. Its protein is CASSLAHGGASNEQFF.

This clone appeared once. This sequence joins TRBV2 and TRBJ1-5; no firm D call. Trimming shortened V by 6 bases and J by 1 base, and 7 bases separated the two germline ends. Germline CDR1 reads SNHLY; CDR2 reads FYNNEI. This CDR3 comprises 13 residues. The CDR3 sequence: CASRYESNQPQHF. CDR3 sequence (DNA): TGTGCCAGCAGGTACGAGAGCAATCAGCCCCAGCATTTT. Together with reference TRBV2 and TRBJ1-5, the CDR3 gives the full variable domain: EPEVTQTPSHQVTQMGQEVILRCVPISNHLYFYWYRQILGQKVEFLVSFYNNEISEKSEIFDDQFSVERPDGSNFTLKIRSTKLEDSAMYFCASRYESNQPQHFGDGTRLSIL.

The chain carries TRBV5-1 and TRBJ2-7; 8 positions match TRBD1. V was pared by 5 bases and J by 5 bases, with 9 bases of the junction left unmatched. CDR3 length: 14 residues. Germline V gives CDR1 SGHRS, CDR2 YFSETQ. The CDR3 is CASSPPRTGHEQYF. The CDR3 DNA sequence: TGCGCCAGCAGTCCGCCGCGGACAGGGCACGAGCAGTACTTC.

The J gene is TRBJ1-2, the V gene TRBV29-1; D unresolved. The V and J ends lost 1 base and 5 bases respectively, with 8 bases between them. This CDR3 is 12 amino acids long. Germline CDR1 reads SQVTM; CDR2 reads ANQGSEA. CDR3 DNA: TGCAGCGTTGAAGGAACTCAATATGGCTACACCTTC. Translating it yields CSVEGTQYGYTF.

Only a few counts were recorded for this clone. Other DNA sequences in this sample translate to the same CDR3. The rearrangement links TRBV5-1 to TRBJ1-2, with 8 bases that match TRBD1. Trimming cost V 0 bases and J 2 bases; bases outside gene matches: 0. Germline assignment: CDR1 SGHRS and CDR2 YFSETQ. The CDR3 is 14 residues long. The CDR3 DNA reads as TGCGCCAGCAGCTTGGGACAGGGGAACTATGGCTACACCTTC. As protein: CASSLGQGNYGYTF.

As to this clone: A read error may account for a junction end that differs from germline. The chain uses TRBV5-1 and TRBJ2-5, with 9 bases aligning to TRBD2. The V gene's germline CDR1 is SGHRS and CDR2 YFSETQ. This CDR3 spans 18 amino acids. DNA of the CDR3: TGCGCCAGCAGGTTGGGGGATAGCGGGAGCGGGCGCAGGGAGACCCAGTACTTC. This codes for CASRLGDSGSGRRETQYF.

V usage is TRBV18 and J usage is TRBJ1-5; TRBD1 might be the D (5 bases). Germline V gene data show CDR1 as KGHSH and CDR2 as LQKENI. The V gene lost 5 bases and the J gene lost 6 bases, with 11 bases spanning the gap. The CDR3 is made up of 13 amino acids. In DNA, the CDR3 is TGTGCCAGCTCAACCGGGGGTGGTCAGCCCCAGCATTTT. This gives the protein CASSTGGGQPQHF.